The 23 T cell receptor beta chains in this list originate from one sample, sequenced in a study of T cell responses to AZD1222 COVID-19 vaccine. TCRdb's table, derived via immunoSEQ multiplex PCR, lists solely in-frame clones and lacks some. The sample gives 140,000 or so clones, about 91% of which show up once; approximately 2% is in the top ten. The sequencing used peripheral blood, collected on day 0 of AZD1222 vaccination. The source is an adult in good health.

V is TRBV30 and J is TRBJ2-7; TRBD1 might be the D (5 bases). In germline, CDR1 is GTSNPN, CDR2 SVGIG (reference sequence). V shed 3 bases and J shed 7 bases, with 22 bases lying between them. The CDR3 length is 15 residues. The CDR3 bases are TGTGCCTGGAGACGAACAGGAACCTACCCTTGGGAGCAGTACTTC. Encoded protein: CAWRRTGTYPWEQYF.

The chain joins TRBV18 to TRBJ1-1, with D maybe TRBD1 (5 bases). Germline V gives CDR1 KGHSH, CDR2 LQKENI. This CDR3 spans 14 amino acids. Trimming removed 4 bases at V and 2 bases at J, with 11 bases between. The DNA of the CDR3 is TGTGCCAGCTCACGACAGAGTTTTAACACTGAAGCTTTCTTT. This sequence encodes CASSRQSFNTEAFF.

This clone has only one observation. J is TRBJ2-7 and V is TRBV15; perhaps TRBD2 as D (6 bases). The CDR3 length is 14 residues. V was clipped by 2 bases and J by 4 bases, with 12 bases between them. CDR1 is LNHNV, CDR2 YYDKDF, per germline (reference sequence). This chain's CDR3 is CATSRTRGGYEQYF. In nucleotides, the CDR3 is TGTGCCACCAGCAGAACAAGGGGAGGATACGAGCAGTACTTC.

V usage is TRBV19 and J usage is TRBJ1-4; TRBD1 aligns across 7 bases. V lost 4 bases, J lost 7 bases, and 9 bases stayed unmatched. The CDR3 length is 15 residues. From germline, CDR1 is LNHDA and CDR2 SQIVND (reference sequence). CDR3 DNA: TGTGCCAGTAGTACATCGACAGGGTGGGGTGAAAAACTGTTTTTT. Amino acid sequence: CASSTSTGWGEKLFF.

This chain joins TRBV5-1 and TRBJ2-2; TRBD1 matches at 8 bases. J was trimmed by 2 bases and V by 3 bases; bases with no gene match: 9. Per germline, CDR1 SGHRS and CDR2 YFSETQ. The CDR3 covers 17 residues. Here the CDR3 DNA reads TGCGCCAGCAGCTCGAGAATGACAGGGGTAAACACCGGGGAGCTGTTTTTT. This sequence encodes CASSSRMTGVNTGELFF.

The V and J genes are TRBV7-2 and TRBJ1-5, with 8 bases lining up with TRBD1. The CDR3 has 15 residues. Germline lookup yields CDR1 SGHTA and CDR2 FQGNSA. V was clipped by 3 bases and J by 6 bases; unmatched bases: 7. CDR3 region: CASSFGQGGSQPQHF. CDR3 sequence (DNA): TGTGCCAGCAGCTTCGGACAGGGAGGGAGTCAGCCCCAGCATTTT.

This clone was counted a single time. This chain joins TRBV29-1 and TRBJ1-5, with TRBD1 matching over 8 bases. Losses at the gene ends were 6 bases for V and 2 bases for J; bases not matched to a gene: 6. This CDR3 is built from 14 residues. The germline CDR1 and CDR2 sequences are SQVTM and ANQGSEA. The CDR3 region has the DNA TGCAGCGTAACATTGACAGGGGGCAATCAGCCCCAGCATTTT. Residues: CSVTLTGGNQPQHF.

The rearrangement uses TRBV13 and TRBJ2-3; TRBD2 matches at 11 bases. J was trimmed by 6 bases and V by 3 bases; bases with no gene match: 8. The CDR3 is 16 residues long. Germline CDR1 is PRHDT and CDR2 is FYEKMQ (reference sequence). The CDR3: CASSFSLAGGPDTQYF. DNA for the CDR3: TGTGCCAGCAGCTTTAGTCTAGCGGGGGGCCCGGATACGCAGTATTTT.

The gene calls are TRBV11-3 and TRBJ2-2; TRBD1 matches 12 bases. The V gene's germline CDR1 is SGHNT and CDR2 YENEEA. V lost 5 bases to trimming and J lost 8 bases; unmatched junction nucleotides: 6. CDR3 size: 15 residues. The CDR3: CASSPGTGGAGELFF. In DNA, the CDR3 is TGTGCCAGCAGCCCCGGGACAGGGGGCGCGGGGGAGCTGTTTTTT.

The chain uses TRBV10-3 and TRBJ1-1; D not resolved. Germline V gene sequence: CDR1 ENHRY, CDR2 SYGVKD. The CDR3 has 13 residues. Trimming left V 0 bases short and J 7 bases short, with 9 bases between. The CDR3 loop reads CAISESAGLEAFF. The CDR3 bases are TGTGCCATCAGTGAGTCCGCGGGCCTTGAAGCTTTCTTT.

The V and J genes are TRBV28 and TRBJ1-5, with D unclear. The CDR3 runs 13 residues. V lost 2 bases to trimming and J lost 7 bases, with 9 bases between them. Germline-derived CDR1 and CDR2 are MDHEN and SYDVKM. The CDR3 region is CASSLPGRQPQHF. As DNA, the CDR3 is TGTGCCAGCAGTTTACCCGGGAGGCAGCCCCAGCATTTT.

The rearrangement links TRBV19 to TRBJ2-7, with D tentatively TRBD1 or TRBD2 (5 bases each). Per germline, CDR1 LNHDA and CDR2 SQIVND (reference sequence). Trimming took 2 bases from V and 2 from J, leaving 13 bases between them. The CDR3 is made up of 15 amino acids. CDR3 in DNA: TGTGCCAGTAGTATATTCGGGGTGGGGGCCTACGAGCAGTACTTC. Protein product: CASSIFGVGAYEQYF.

The chain couples TRBV19 to TRBJ1-5; D is unresolved. From germline, CDR1 is LNHDA and CDR2 SQIVND (reference sequence). With 1 base removed from V and 3 bases from J, the gap between germline ends came to 10 bases. The CDR3 runs 15 residues. The CDR3 protein is CASSIGQIFNQPQHF. In nucleotides, the CDR3 is TGTGCCAGTAGTATAGGGCAGATATTCAATCAGCCCCAGCATTTT. Variable domain in full (rest from reference TRBV19 and TRBJ1-5): DGGITQSPKYLFRKEGQNVTLSCEQNLNHDAMYWYRQDPGQGLRLIYYSQIVNDFQKGDIAEGYSVSREKKESFPLTVTSAQKNPTAFYLCASSIGQIFNQPQHFGDGTRLSIL.

J is TRBJ1-1 and V is TRBV4-3, with TRBD1 matching over 7 bases. Losses at the gene ends were 1 base for V and 4 bases for J; bases not matched to a gene: 3. Germline CDR1 reads LGHNA; CDR2 reads YSLEER. CDR3 length: 14 residues. The CDR3 protein is CASSQVQGFTEAFF. The CDR3 DNA reads TGCGCCAGCAGCCAAGTACAGGGGTTCACTGAAGCTTTCTTT.

The chain combines TRBV5-1 with TRBJ1-2, with D possibly being TRBD1 (5 bases). CDR3 length: 13 amino acids. Germline V gene lookup returns CDR1 SGHRS and CDR2 YFSETQ. Trimming pared 5 bases from V and 2 bases from J, leaving 10 bases between. CDR3 sequence reads: CASRNTGNYGYTF. CDR3 DNA sequence: TGCGCCAGCAGAAATACAGGAAACTATGGCTACACCTTC.

This chain uses TRBV29-1 with TRBJ2-1, with D possibly matching TRBD1 (7 bases). Germline CDR1 is SQVTM and CDR2 is ANQGSEA. V was shortened by 1 base and J by 5 bases, with 12 bases between the two germline ends. CDR3 length equals 14 residues. The CDR3 here is CSVEGRGRDNEQFF. CDR3 DNA: TGCAGCGTTGAAGGGAGGGGGCGAGACAATGAGCAGTTCTTC.

Only one count was recorded for this clone. V gene TRBV6-2 or TRBV6-3 combines with J gene TRBJ2-3, with TRBD2 identical over 14 bases. In germline, CDR1 is MNHEY, CDR2 SVGEGT. Unmatched junction bases numbered 11, after V lost 5 bases and J lost 4 bases. The CDR3 has 18 amino acids. CDR3: CASSTGLAGGKVADTQYF. The CDR3, as DNA: TGTGCCAGCAGTACCGGACTAGCGGGGGGTAAGGTAGCAGATACGCAGTATTTT.

The chain recombines TRBV12-3 or TRBV12-4 with TRBJ1-2, with unresolved D. The ends were cut back, 8 bases at V and 4 bases at J, with 14 bases in the middle. The CDR3 totals 13 residues. As DNA, the CDR3 is TGTGCCAGCCGCCCCTCCGAGGGCTATGGCTACACCTTC. It codes for CASRPSEGYGYTF.

The V gene is TRBV19, the J gene TRBJ1-1; TRBD1 might be the D (5 bases). V dropped 9 bases and J dropped 6 bases, with 20 bases sitting between them. The CDR3 is 14 residues long. The germline CDR1 and CDR2 sequences are LNHDA and SQIVND (reference sequence). The CDR3 sequence: CASISVEGHAEAFF. Written as DNA, the CDR3 is TGTGCCAGCATAAGCGTCGAGGGGCACGCTGAAGCTTTCTTT.

The chain combines TRBV18 with TRBJ1-1; 8 positions match TRBD1. The CDR3 consists of 16 residues. The ends lost 5 bases at V and 0 bases at J; junction bases unmatched: 8. Germline V lookup: CDR1 KGHSH, CDR2 LQKENI. In DNA, the CDR3 is TGTGCCAGCTCAACCAGACAGGGGAGGTTGAACACTGAAGCTTTCTTT. The encoded protein is CASSTRQGRLNTEAFF.

This clone was detected only once. The chain carries TRBV5-1 and TRBJ2-1; 11 positions agree with TRBD2. The CDR3 totals 15 residues. J was trimmed by 3 bases and V by 4 bases; bases with no gene match: 3. Germline CDR1 is SGHRS and CDR2 is YFSETQ. The CDR3, as DNA: TGCGCCAGCAGCCTTAGCGGGGGGGACTACAATGAGCAGTTCTTC. Protein product: CASSLSGGDYNEQFF.

The chain carries TRBV25-1 and TRBJ1-4; possibly TRBD1 for D (6 bases). Germline loops: CDR1 MGHDK, CDR2 SYGVNS. The V gene lost 3 bases and the J gene lost 5 bases, with 16 bases spanning the gap. The CDR3 spans 16 residues. CDR3: CASSDRSGGVNEKLFF. CDR3 DNA: TGTGCCAGCAGTGACCGGTCTGGGGGCGTAAATGAAAAACTGTTTTTT. The full variable domain, rest sourced from reference TRBV25-1 and TRBJ1-4, is EADIYQTPRYLVIGTGKKITLECSQTMGHDKMYWYQQDPGMELHLIHYSYGVNSTEKGDLSSESTVSRIRTEHFPLTLESARPSHTSQYLCASSDRSGGVNEKLFFGSGTQLSVL.

The chain uses TRBV7-2 and TRBJ2-2, with unresolved D. This CDR3 has 14 amino acids. Germline CDR1 is SGHTA and CDR2 is FQGNSA. The V gene lost 1 base and the J gene lost 6 bases, with 9 bases spanning the gap. The CDR3 loop reads CASSLENFPGELFF. CDR3 coding DNA: TGTGCCAGCAGCTTAGAAAACTTCCCCGGGGAGCTGTTTTTT.